Listed here are 32 T cell receptor beta chains from one sample, sequenced in a study of blood T cell repertoires in COVID-19. The data were produced by immunoSEQ multiplex PCR, yet TCRdb's version contains in-frame clones alone and is incomplete. The sample consists of about 370,000 clones, approximately 89% of them appearing once. Input material: PBMCs or T cells enriched from blood (not recorded which). The receptor set was obtained from a woman in her forties who had been exposed to COVID-19.

Details on this clone: The same CDR3 is also encoded by other DNA sequences in this sample. This chain joins TRBV18 and TRBJ2-7; possible D gene TRBD1, 6 bases. V was trimmed by 2 bases and J by 1 base, leaving 9 bases between them. Germline CDR1 reads KGHSH; CDR2 reads LQKENI. The CDR3 has 14 residues. The CDR3 region is CASSPGQGSYEQYF. DNA for the CDR3: TGTGCCAGCTCACCAGGCCAGGGGTCCTACGAGCAGTACTTC.

The chain has TRBV24-1 and TRBJ1-1; D is perhaps TRBD1 (6 bases). V shed 3 bases and J shed 5 bases, with 15 bases lying between them. Germline lookup yields CDR1 KGHDR and CDR2 SFDVKD. The CDR3 covers 15 residues. The CDR3 protein is CATSDSGGLSTEAFF. CDR3 sequence (DNA): TGTGCCACCAGTGATAGCGGGGGGCTTAGTACTGAAGCTTTCTTT.

This chain joins TRBV6-5 and TRBJ1-2, with no clear D. This CDR3 contains 15 residues. Germline-derived CDR1 and CDR2 are MNHEY and SVGAGI. The V gene lost 6 bases and the J gene lost 0 bases, with 14 bases spanning the gap. The CDR3, as DNA: TGTGCCAGCAGCCCCCGAGGAGGGTCTAACTATGGCTACACCTTC. Residues: CASSPRGGSNYGYTF.

The chain links TRBV24-1 to TRBJ2-1; maybe TRBD1 (8 bases). The CDR3 runs 12 residues. The germline V gene has CDR1 KGHDR and CDR2 SFDVKD. The V gene lost 4 bases and the J gene lost 14 bases, with 14 bases spanning the gap. CDR3 loop: CATSDPQGGEFF. The CDR3 bases are TGTGCCACCAGTGACCCACAGGGGGGGGAGTTCTTC.

The V call is TRBV5-6, the J call TRBJ1-4; possible D gene TRBD1, 5 bases. V was trimmed by 4 bases and J by 4 bases, leaving 23 bases between them. The CDR3 totals 18 residues. Germline assignment: CDR1 SGHDT and CDR2 YYEEEE. CDR3 sequence (DNA): TGTGCCAGCAGCCCGGGGGACCTGGGCGGGGGAGTTAATGAAAAACTGTTTTTT. It codes for CASSPGDLGGGVNEKLFF.

The chain joins TRBV2 to TRBJ2-3; the match to TRBD2 covers 9 bases. Losses at the gene ends were 3 bases for V and 4 bases for J; bases not matched to a gene: 5. The CDR3 sequence is 15 residues long. Germline V gene data show CDR1 as SNHLY and CDR2 as FYNNEI. The DNA for the CDR3 is TGTGCCAGCAGTGAGGTAGCGGGGGTTGCAGATACGCAGTATTTT. Its translation is CASSEVAGVADTQYF.

The rearrangement joins TRBV30 to TRBJ1-3; D unresolved. This CDR3 spans 14 amino acids. Germline assignment: CDR1 GTSNPN and CDR2 SVGIG (reference sequence). Trimming removed 0 bases at V and 0 bases at J, with 6 bases between. The CDR3 reads CAWSVFHSGNTIYF. As DNA, the CDR3 is TGTGCCTGGAGTGTATTTCACTCTGGAAACACCATATATTTT.

The chain joins TRBV19 to TRBJ1-6, with 7 nucleotides matching TRBD1. CDR1 and CDR2 (germline): LNHDA, SQIVND (reference sequence). The CDR3 contains 13 residues. Trimming at V came to 2 bases and at J to 15 bases, leaving 7 bases not matched to a gene. DNA for the CDR3: TGTGCCAGTAGTATATCTCAGGGGGGTCACCTCCACTTT. Translated: CASSISQGGHLHF.

The chain is built from TRBV5-4 and TRBJ1-2, with D hard to call. Germline CDR1 is SGHNT and CDR2 is YYREEE (reference sequence). CDR3 length equals 13 residues. Deletions cut 4 bases from V and 7 bases from J, with 14 bases between. The CDR3 sequence is CASSVYAGVGYTF. CDR3 bases: TGTGCCAGCAGCGTTTATGCGGGCGTTGGCTACACCTTC.

The genes are TRBV7-9 and TRBJ1-2; TRBD1 matches 7 bases. Germline lookup yields CDR1 SEHNR and CDR2 FQNEAQ (reference sequence). The CDR3 spans 13 residues. Trimming at V came to 3 bases and at J to 6 bases, leaving 4 bases not matched to a gene. CDR3 DNA: TGTGCCAGCAGCTTTCGTACAGGGGATGGCTACACCTTC. Translated, it gives CASSFRTGDGYTF.

A note on this clone: The same CDR3 can be traced to other DNA sequences in this sample. This chain connects TRBV2 to TRBJ2-7; TRBD1 might be the D (5 bases). CDR1 and CDR2 (germline): SNHLY, FYNNEI. CDR3 length equals 16 residues. Trimming removed 6 bases from V and 0 bases from J, with 18 bases in between. This CDR3 is CASSHPGSRSSYEQYF. The CDR3 DNA sequence: TGTGCCAGCAGCCACCCAGGGTCGAGGAGCTCCTACGAGCAGTACTTC.

V gene TRBV5-1 combines with J gene TRBJ2-2; TRBD2 matches at 7 bases. This CDR3 has 16 amino acids. Germline CDR1 SGHRS, CDR2 YFSETQ. The V and J ends lost 3 bases and 1 base, in that order; junction bases with no gene match: 6. CDR3 region: CASSSRASGNTGELFF. The CDR3 DNA reads TGCGCCAGCAGCTCACGGGCTAGCGGGAACACCGGGGAGCTGTTTTTT.

This clone was seen only once. The chain combines TRBV3-1 (or the pseudogene TRBV3-2) with TRBJ1-3; tentatively, D is TRBD1 (6 bases). Trimming pared 0 bases from V and 2 bases from J, leaving 26 bases between. Germline values: CDR1 LGHDT, CDR2 YNNKEL (reference sequence). The CDR3 is made up of 21 amino acids. CDR3 nucleotides: TGTGCCAGCAGCCAAGATTGGAATGGGGGCCCAGCTAGGACCCCTGGAAACACCATATATTTT. This translates into CASSQDWNGGPARTPGNTIYF.

The rearrangement links TRBV14 to TRBJ1-1; weak D call: TRBD1 (5 bases). Germline values: CDR1 SGHDN, CDR2 FVKESK. The CDR3 runs to 18 residues. Trimming took 2 bases from V and 5 from J, leaving 24 bases between them. CDR3 nucleotides: TGTGCCAGCAGCCAAAAGGACACCCTGGGGGGAAAGAGGACTGAAGCTTTCTTT. As protein: CASSQKDTLGGKRTEAFF.

The V and J genes are TRBV6-4 and TRBJ1-5, with D unclear. Germline CDR1 and CDR2: MRHNA and SNTAGT. This CDR3 comprises 13 residues. Trimming cost V 6 bases and J 4 bases, with 10 bases left between them. CDR3 nucleotide sequence: TGTGCCAGCAGGAGGGTTCGGAATCAGCCCCAGCATTTT. This translates into CASRRVRNQPQHF.

V is TRBV6-5 and J is TRBJ2-7; 10 bases are a match to TRBD1. V lost 6 bases and J lost 4; bases outside the gene matches: 6. Germline CDR1 reads MNHEY; CDR2 reads SVGAGI. The CDR3 loop spans 14 amino acids. The DNA of the CDR3 is TGTGCCAGCAGAGAGACAGGGGGCATTTACGAGCAGTACTTC. As protein: CASRETGGIYEQYF.

The rearrangement joins TRBV7-2 to TRBJ1-2; maybe TRBD1 (5 bases). The CDR3 length is 15 residues. Germline lookup yields CDR1 SGHTA and CDR2 FQGNSA. Between the trimmed V and J ends, which lost 4 bases and 3 bases, there was a span of 15 bases. The chain's CDR3 is CASSSPTRGYYGYTF. CDR3 bases: TGTGCCAGCAGCTCGCCGACCCGGGGGTACTATGGCTACACCTTC. The full variable domain, its missing parts supplied by reference TRBV7-2 and TRBJ1-2, is GAGVSQSPSNKVTEKGKDVELRCDPISGHTALYWYRQSLGQGLEFLIYFQGNSAPDKSGLPSDRFSAERTGGSVSTLTIQRTQQEDSAVYLCASSSPTRGYYGYTFGSGTRLTVV.

This clone was recorded once. The chain couples TRBV3-1 (or the pseudogene TRBV3-2) to TRBJ1-3; D ambiguous. The CDR3 runs to 15 residues. V lost 0 bases to trimming and J lost 0 bases, with 6 bases between them. In germline, CDR1 is LGHDT, CDR2 YNNKEL (reference sequence). Written as DNA, the CDR3 is TGTGCCAGCAGCCAAGACGGGTACTCTGGAAACACCATATATTTT. It is translated as CASSQDGYSGNTIYF.

This clone was counted once. The gene calls are TRBV7-2 and TRBJ2-6; D remains unclear. V lost 7 bases and J 4 bases, leaving 5 bases between the germline ends. CDR1 is SGHTA, CDR2 FQGNSA, per germline. This CDR3 region has 12 residues. The CDR3 DNA is TGTGCCAGCACCTCGGGGGCCAACGTCCTGACTTTC. It translates to CASTSGANVLTF.

CDR3 DNA: TGTGCCAGCAGCTTAAGGGACAGTAATTCACCCCTCCACTTT. Amino acid sequence: CASSLRDSNSPLHF. The rearrangement joins TRBV11-2 to TRBJ1-6; 7 bases map to TRBD1. From germline, CDR1 is SGHAT and CDR2 FQNNGV. The CDR3 has 14 amino acids. Losses at the gene ends were 2 bases for V and 6 bases for J; bases not matched to a gene: 1.

This CDR3 is CASSLLAGGPQETQYF. The CDR3 DNA follows: TGTGCCAGCAGCTTATTAGCGGGAGGGCCCCAAGAGACCCAGTACTTC. The chain joins TRBV5-8 to TRBJ2-5; 11 bases map to TRBD2. The CDR3 is 16 residues long. The trim removed 2 bases at V and 1 base at J, leaving 4 bases unmatched. Germline CDR1 reads SGHTS; CDR2 reads YDEGEE.

The V and J genes are TRBV5-1 and TRBJ2-7; D might be TRBD2 (6 bases). V dropped 1 base and J dropped 5 bases, with 10 bases sitting between them. The CDR3 extends over 13 amino acids. From germline, CDR1 is SGHRS and CDR2 YFSETQ. The DNA for the CDR3 is TGCGCCAGCAGCTTGTTGCGGGAACACGAGCAGTACTTC. Its protein is CASSLLREHEQYF.

The V gene is TRBV12-5, the J gene TRBJ1-5; 7 bases map to TRBD1. The CDR3 extends over 18 amino acids. The V segment lost 3 bases and the J segment 3 bases; nucleotides outside the gene matches: 14. Germline V gives CDR1 LGHNT, CDR2 FRNRAP. The DNA of the CDR3 is TGTGCTAGTGGTTTTGAGGGGGCGTCGGACGGGAACAATCAGCCCCAGCATTTT. Translating gives CASGFEGASDGNNQPQHF.

Note on this clone: The sample contains more than one DNA sequence encoding this CDR3. This chain connects TRBV7-9 to TRBJ1-5; the match to TRBD1 covers 8 bases. Germline CDR1 is SEHNR and CDR2 is FQNEAQ (reference sequence). This CDR3 region has 14 residues. The V gene end was trimmed by 3 bases and the J gene end by 2 bases; junction bases not matched to a gene: 0. The chain's CDR3 is CASSLTGGNQPQHF. In DNA, the CDR3 is TGTGCCAGCAGCTTGACAGGGGGCAATCAGCCCCAGCATTTT.

The V call is TRBV5-6, the J call TRBJ1-2; perhaps TRBD1 as D (5 bases). CDR1 and CDR2 from the germline V gene are SGHDT and YYEEEE. V lost 4 bases and J lost 8, with 15 bases in between. The CDR3 has 13 residues. CDR3 region: CASSPAGPGGYTF. CDR3 sequence (DNA): TGTGCCAGCAGCCCGGCAGGGCCTGGGGGCTACACCTTC.

The chain joins TRBV19 to TRBJ1-6, with 12 nucleotides matching TRBD1. V lost 5 bases to trimming and J lost 8 bases; unmatched junction nucleotides: 1. Per germline, CDR1 LNHDA and CDR2 SQIVND (reference sequence). CDR3 size: 14 residues. The CDR3 region is CASSGTGGDSPLHF. DNA of the CDR3: TGTGCCAGTAGTGGGACAGGGGGCGATTCACCCCTCCACTTT.

The V gene is TRBV12-3 or TRBV12-4, the J gene TRBJ2-5, with a weak D call TRBD2 (6 bases). This CDR3 contains 13 residues. V gave up 3 bases and J gave up 5 bases, with 10 bases separating them. The DNA for the CDR3 is TGTGCCAGCAGTTTCCGGGCGGGGGAGACCCAGTACTTC. Translated, it gives CASSFRAGETQYF.

The rearrangement joins TRBV7-2 to TRBJ1-1; a weak D match, TRBD1 (5 bases). The CDR3 totals 16 residues. Germline V CDR1 and CDR2: SGHTA, FQGNSA. V lost 4 bases, J lost 0 bases, and 15 bases lay in between. For the CDR3, the DNA is TGTGCCAGCAGCTCCGATGGACACGCGGTGAACACTGAAGCTTTCTTT. It specifies CASSSDGHAVNTEAFF. The full variable domain, with the rest looked up from reference TRBV7-2 and TRBJ1-1, is GAGVSQSPSNKVTEKGKDVELRCDPISGHTALYWYRQSLGQGLEFLIYFQGNSAPDKSGLPSDRFSAERTGGSVSTLTIQRTQQEDSAVYLCASSSDGHAVNTEAFFGQGTRLTVV.

This chain links TRBV11-1 with TRBJ1-1; D gene unclear. Germline assignment: CDR1 SGHAT and CDR2 FQDESV (reference sequence). CDR3 length equals 14 residues. V dropped 1 base and J dropped 2 bases, with 8 bases sitting between them. The CDR3 protein is CASSLGTANTEAFF. Here the CDR3 DNA reads TGTGCCAGCAGCTTAGGCACAGCTAACACTGAAGCTTTCTTT. Based on the CDR3 plus reference TRBV11-1 and TRBJ1-1, the full variable domain is EAEVAQSPRYKITEKSQAVAFWCDPISGHATLYWYRQILGQGPELLVQFQDESVVDDSQLPKDRFSAERLKGVDSTLKIQPAELGDSAMYLCASSLGTANTEAFFGQGTRLTVV.

V gene TRBV6-5 combines with J gene TRBJ2-1; 12 nucleotides agree with TRBD2. After removal of 6 bases from V and 9 bases from J, the junction contained 9 bases not matched to a gene. The CDR3 loop spans 15 amino acids. Looked up from germline, CDR1 is MNHEY and CDR2 is SVGAGI. DNA for the CDR3: TGTGCCAGCAGCCCGGGACTAGCGGGTGTTGGTGAGCAGTTCTTC. Amino acids: CASSPGLAGVGEQFF.

The CDR3 protein is CASSINRGLDHEKLFF. Written as DNA, the CDR3 is TGTGCCAGCAGTATCAACAGGGGGCTGGACCATGAAAAACTGTTTTTT. The chain is built from TRBV6-4 and TRBJ1-4; 9 bases are a match to TRBD1. Losses at the gene ends were 5 bases for V and 6 bases for J; bases not matched to a gene: 10. CDR1 MRHNA and CDR2 SNTAGT come from the germline V gene. This CDR3 comprises 16 residues.

This clone was observed once. The gene calls are TRBV7-2 and TRBJ2-1; D might be TRBD2 (5 bases). V lost 0 bases and J lost 6, with 15 bases in between. This CDR3 comprises 16 residues. CDR1 is SGHTA, CDR2 FQGNSA, per germline. CDR3 region: CASSLAGGGLGNEQFF. CDR3 DNA: TGTGCCAGCAGCTTAGCCGGCGGAGGTCTGGGCAATGAGCAGTTCTTC.